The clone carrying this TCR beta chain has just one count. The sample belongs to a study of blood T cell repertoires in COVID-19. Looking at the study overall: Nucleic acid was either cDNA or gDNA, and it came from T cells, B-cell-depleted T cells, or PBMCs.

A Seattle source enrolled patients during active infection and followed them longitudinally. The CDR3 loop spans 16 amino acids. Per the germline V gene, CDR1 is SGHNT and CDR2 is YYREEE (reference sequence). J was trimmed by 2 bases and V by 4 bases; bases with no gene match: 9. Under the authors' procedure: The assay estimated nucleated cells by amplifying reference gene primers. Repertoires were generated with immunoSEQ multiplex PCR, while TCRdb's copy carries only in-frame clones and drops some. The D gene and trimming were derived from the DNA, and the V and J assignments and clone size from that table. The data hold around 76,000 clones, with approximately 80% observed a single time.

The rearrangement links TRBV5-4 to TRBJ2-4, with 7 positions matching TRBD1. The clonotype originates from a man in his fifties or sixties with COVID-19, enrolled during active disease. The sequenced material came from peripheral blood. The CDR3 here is CASSKTGLGTKNIQYF. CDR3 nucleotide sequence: TGTGCCAGCAGCAAGACAGGGTTAGGAACCAAAAACATTCAGTACTTC.